The clone carrying this T cell receptor (beta chain) occurred many times. The sample originates from a study of T cells in Graves' hyperthyroidism and ophthalmopathy. Regions amplified from RNA transcripts were the TCR beta CDR3 regions. When the TCR CDR3 underwent first-round RT-PCR, the HTBI primer set was used. MiXCR, applied by TCRdb to the multiplex PCR reads, yields one record per CDR3 protein. The sample yields approximately 600,000 distinct CDR3 sequences, approximately 13% seen once. The length of the CDR3 is 15 residues. The germline V gene has CDR1 SGHVS and CDR2 FQNEAQ. The V segment lost 7 bases and the J segment 0 bases; nucleotides outside the gene matches: 5.

Sequencing input: blood. The rearrangement joins TRBV7-8 to TRBJ2-1; 8 bases agree with TRBD2. The receptor comes from a woman aged 25-40 years with Graves' hyperthyroidism that later progressed to Graves' ophthalmopathy. The CDR3 is CASTFSGTSYNEQFF. CDR3 bases: TGTGCCAGCACCTTTAGCGGGACCTCCTACAATGAGCAGTTCTTC.